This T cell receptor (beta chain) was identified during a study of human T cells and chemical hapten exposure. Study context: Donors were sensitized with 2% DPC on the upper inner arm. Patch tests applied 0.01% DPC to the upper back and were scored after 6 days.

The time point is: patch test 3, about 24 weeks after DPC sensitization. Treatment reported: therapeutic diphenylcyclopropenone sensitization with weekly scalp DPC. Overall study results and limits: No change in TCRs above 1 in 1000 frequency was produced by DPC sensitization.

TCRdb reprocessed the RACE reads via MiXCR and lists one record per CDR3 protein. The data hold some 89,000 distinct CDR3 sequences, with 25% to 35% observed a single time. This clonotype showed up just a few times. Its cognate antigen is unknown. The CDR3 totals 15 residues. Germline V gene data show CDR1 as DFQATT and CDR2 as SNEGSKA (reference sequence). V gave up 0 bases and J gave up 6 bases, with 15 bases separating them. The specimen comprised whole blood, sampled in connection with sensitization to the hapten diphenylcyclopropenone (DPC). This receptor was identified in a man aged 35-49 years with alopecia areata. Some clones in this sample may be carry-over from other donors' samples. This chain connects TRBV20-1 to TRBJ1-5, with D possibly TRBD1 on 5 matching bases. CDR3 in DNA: TGCAGTGCTAGAGATCAATCTCAGGGAGGTCAGCCCCAGCATTTT. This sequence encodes CSARDQSQGGQPQHF.